The 9 T cell receptor beta chains below come from one sample, sequenced in a study of T-cell reconstitution after alpha-beta-depleted transplantation in children. The library targeted TCRbeta and was prepared with unique molecular identifiers. TCRdb reprocessed the PCR reads via MiXCR and lists one record per CDR3 protein. The sample includes some 450,000 distinct CDR3 sequences, 43% of them seen just once. The sample in question was PBMCs, obtained before TCRalphabeta/CD19-depleted stem cell transplant. The source is a girl aged 2-10 years with aplastic anemia, due to receive a stem cell transplant.

This clonotype was found many times. The V call is TRBV5-6, the J call TRBJ1-5; weak D call: TRBD1 (5 bases). Germline V gene lookup returns CDR1 SGHDT and CDR2 YYEEEE. V shed 2 bases and J shed 2 bases, with 8 bases lying between them. The CDR3 runs 14 residues. The CDR3: CASSLRTRNQPQHF. The DNA for the CDR3 is TGTGCCAGCAGCTTAAGGACACGCAATCAGCCCCAGCATTTT.

The chain employs TRBV28 and TRBJ2-1, with 11 bases identical to TRBD2. There are 15 residues in the CDR3. Germline V CDR1 and CDR2: MDHEN, SYDVKM. J lost 4 bases, V lost 5 bases, and 4 bases had no gene match. CDR3 in amino acids: CASSLAGGEYNEQFF. Written as DNA, the CDR3 is TGTGCCAGCAGTCTAGCGGGAGGAGAGTACAATGAGCAGTTCTTC.

This clonotype appeared a few times. The V and J genes are TRBV6-2 or TRBV6-3 and TRBJ1-5; D is ambiguous. This CDR3 contains 14 residues. V was cut by 2 bases and J by 5 bases, with 10 bases left in between. Germline CDR1 reads MNHEY; CDR2 reads SVGEGT. The CDR3 loop is CASSYPAGYQPQHF. The DNA of the CDR3 is TGTGCCAGCAGTTACCCGGCAGGATATCAGCCCCAGCATTTT.

V and J are TRBV20-1 and TRBJ2-5; the D is unclear. V was pared by 3 bases and J by 4 bases, with 21 bases between. Per germline, CDR1 DFQATT and CDR2 SNEGSKA (reference sequence). CDR3 length: 16 amino acids. In DNA, the CDR3 is TGCAGTGCTAGGAAAGCCACTGGTTGGGGAAGAGAGACCCAGTACTTC. Its translation: CSARKATGWGRETQYF.

The chain carries TRBV4-1 and TRBJ2-7, with D hard to call. The ends were cut back, 8 bases at V and 0 bases at J, with 17 bases in the middle. The CDR3 runs 15 residues. Looked up from germline, CDR1 is MGHRA and CDR2 is YSYEKL. The CDR3 spells CASAPVTLISYEQYF. The CDR3 DNA reads TGCGCCAGCGCTCCCGTAACCCTTATCTCCTACGAGCAGTACTTC.

This clonotype has a count of ten or more. The J gene is TRBJ2-6, the V gene TRBV12-3 or TRBV12-4, with D unresolved. This CDR3 is 13 amino acids long. V was shortened by 7 bases and J by 0 bases, with 4 bases between the two germline ends. CDR3 DNA sequence: TGTGCCAGCACCAACTCTGGGGCCAACGTCCTGACTTTC. It specifies CASTNSGANVLTF.

The genes are TRBV12-3 or TRBV12-4 and TRBJ1-5; D unclear. CDR3 length: 13 residues. Trimming stripped 3 bases from V and 5 bases from J, with 8 bases between. The CDR3 protein is CASSLGKDQPQHF. Written as DNA, the CDR3 is TGTGCCAGCAGTTTGGGAAAGGATCAGCCCCAGCATTTT.

The table lists this clonotype with a few counts. The V call is TRBV15, the J call TRBJ2-3; 7 bases map to TRBD1. TRBJ1-5 explains the end of the DNA better; the J call may be wrong. CDR3 length: 16 residues. The germline CDR1 and CDR2 sequences are LNHNV and YYDKDF (reference sequence). CDR3 sequence: CATRRSSGMGTDTQHF. The CDR3 DNA is TGTGCCACCAGACGGTCTAGCGGGATGGGGACAGATACGCAGCATTTT.

This clonotype has only a few counts. CDR3: CASRLLAGSGNTIYF. The CDR3 region has the DNA TGTGCCAGCAGACTACTGGCGGGGAGTGGAAACACCATATATTTT. The chain links TRBV27 to TRBJ1-3; D gene unclear. Trimming cost V 6 bases and J 3 bases, with 15 bases left between them. The CDR3 contains 15 residues. CDR1 is MNHEY, CDR2 SMNVEV, per germline (reference sequence).